This is a list of T cell receptor beta chains from one sample in a study of cytomegalovirus exposure and HLA in healthy donors. Using immunoSEQ multiplex PCR, the repertoire was profiled, and TCRdb retains in-frame clones only, with some absent. The data contain around 280,000 clones, around 90% of them singletons. Material: PBMCs. Receptors were obtained from a woman aged 18-29 years in good health and CMV-seronegative. CDR3s include the opening cysteine and the closing phenylalanine or tryptophan. D genes are given only for firm matches. For some rows the clone size is stated as once, few or many, or as a class when expanded; others skip it.

J gene,D gene,clone size,CDR3 length,V gene,CDR3 DNA,CDR3 protein
TRBJ2-3,TRBD2,NA,16,TRBV9,TGTGCCAGCAGCGTATATAGCGGGATCAGCACAGATACGCAGTATTTT,CASSVYSGISTDTQYF
TRBJ1-2,TRBD1,NA,15,TRBV2,TGTGCCAGCAGGAATCCGGGACAGGGCTCGGGTGGCTACACCTTC,CASRNPGQGSGGYTF
TRBJ2-1,NA,NA,16,TRBV5-1,TGCGCCAGCAGCTTCGCGACAGGCGGATCCTACAATGAGCAGTTCTTC,CASSFATGGSYNEQFF
TRBJ2-7,NA,NA,15,TRBV9,TGTGCCAGCAGCGTAGGTTGGAGTAAGTCCTACGAGCAGTACTTC,CASSVGWSKSYEQYF
TRBJ2-3,NA,NA,11,TRBV2,TGTGCCAGCAGTGAACGAGATACGCAGTATTTT,CASSERDTQYF
TRBJ2-1,NA,NA,12,TRBV29-1,TGCAGCGGGGGCGGATCCTACAATGAGCAGTTCTTC,CSGGGSYNEQFF
TRBJ2-4,NA,NA,14,TRBV18,TGTGCCAGCTCACAGGACATAGCCAAAAACATTCAGTACTTC,CASSQDIAKNIQYF
TRBJ1-2,TRBD1,NA,14,TRBV6-1,TGTGCCAGCAGTCCCGGACAGGGGAACTATGGCTACACCTTC,CASSPGQGNYGYTF
TRBJ2-7,TRBD2,NA,15,TRBV5-5,TGTGCCAGCAGCATATTCGGACTAGCCTCCTACGAGCAGTACTTC,CASSIFGLASYEQYF
TRBJ2-7,NA,NA,12,TRBV6-1,TGTGCCAGCAGTGATAGTGTGAACGAGCAGTACTTC,CASSDSVNEQYF
TRBJ2-7,TRBD1,NA,17,TRBV5-1,TGCGCCAGCAGCTTGCAGGTTGGGGGACAGATTCCCTACGAGCAGTACTTC,CASSLQVGGQIPYEQYF
TRBJ1-2,TRBD1,NA,14,TRBV27,TGTGCCAGCAGCGTGCCGGGACAGCCATATGGCTACACCTTC,CASSVPGQPYGYTF
TRBJ1-1,NA,NA,14,TRBV30,TGTGCAACAACCCTGGGCCAGGGGTGGACTGAAGCTTTCTTT,CATTLGQGWTEAFF
TRBJ2-1,TRBD2,NA,17,TRBV2,TGTGCCAGCAGTGACAGGACTAGCGGGGGGCCGTGGAATGAGCAGTTCTTC,CASSDRTSGGPWNEQFF
TRBJ2-3,NA,NA,13,TRBV27,TGTGCCAGCAGTTACGTAGTTACAGATACGCAGTATTTT,CASSYVVTDTQYF
TRBJ2-7,TRBD1,NA,14,TRBV7-8,TGTGCCAGCAGCCTGGGACAGGGGAACTCCGAGCAGTACTTC,CASSLGQGNSEQYF
TRBJ1-2,TRBD1,NA,16,TRBV4-1,TGCGCCAGCAGCCAAGGAAGACAGGGACTAGTGTATGGCTACACCTTC,CASSQGRQGLVYGYTF
TRBJ2-3,NA,NA,12,TRBV9,TGTGCCAGCAGCCCTAGCGTGGATACGCAGTATTTT,CASSPSVDTQYF
TRBJ1-2,TRBD1,NA,13,TRBV19,TGTGCCAGTAGTCGACGCACAGGGGGCGGCTACACCTTC,CASSRRTGGGYTF
TRBJ1-6,NA,NA,13,TRBV30,TGTGCCTGGACGACACAGGGCGGTTCCCCCCTCCACTTT,CAWTTQGGSPLHF
TRBJ2-1,NA,NA,11,TRBV20-1,TGCAGTGCTAGAGACCGACTAGGGCAGTTCTTC,CSARDRLGQFF
TRBJ1-1,NA,few,15,TRBV5-6,TGTGCCAGCAGCTTCAGGGGAAACATGAACACTGAAGCTTTCTTT,CASSFRGNMNTEAFF
TRBJ2-7,NA,NA,17,TRBV5-6,TGTGCCAGCAGCTTGGGACAGGGACTGAGTGAGAGCTACGAGCAGTACTTC,CASSLGQGLSESYEQYF
TRBJ1-1,NA,NA,12,TRBV6-5,TGTGCCACCGGACAGACTTTTCTTGAAGCTTTCTTT,CATGQTFLEAFF
TRBJ2-7,NA,NA,14,TRBV5-1,TGCGCCAGCAGCTTGGGGCAGGGAAATCGCGAGCAGTACTTC,CASSLGQGNREQYF
TRBJ2-7,TRBD2,NA,17,TRBV7-9,TGTGCCAGCAGCTTAGTGGAGTATGGACTAGACTCCTACGAGCAGTACTTC,CASSLVEYGLDSYEQYF
TRBJ1-2,NA,NA,14,TRBV5-6,TGTGCCAGCAGCTTGGCCGGGGTTGACTATGGCTACACCTTC,CASSLAGVDYGYTF
TRBJ2-7,NA,NA,14,TRBV7-9,TGTTCCAGCAGCTTAGAACCGGGAACCTACGAGCAGTACTTC,CSSSLEPGTYEQYF
TRBJ2-7,TRBD1,NA,13,TRBV6-5,TGTGCCAGCAGCCGATGGACAGGCTACGAGCAGTACTTC,CASSRWTGYEQYF
TRBJ1-1,NA,once,13,TRBV19,TGTGCCAGTAGTATGGAAGGGGCCACTGAAGCTTTCTTT,CASSMEGATEAFF
TRBJ2-5,TRBD1,once,14,TRBV7-9,TGTTCCAGCACGCGGGACAGGGTGTGGGAGACCCAGTACTTC,CSSTRDRVWETQYF